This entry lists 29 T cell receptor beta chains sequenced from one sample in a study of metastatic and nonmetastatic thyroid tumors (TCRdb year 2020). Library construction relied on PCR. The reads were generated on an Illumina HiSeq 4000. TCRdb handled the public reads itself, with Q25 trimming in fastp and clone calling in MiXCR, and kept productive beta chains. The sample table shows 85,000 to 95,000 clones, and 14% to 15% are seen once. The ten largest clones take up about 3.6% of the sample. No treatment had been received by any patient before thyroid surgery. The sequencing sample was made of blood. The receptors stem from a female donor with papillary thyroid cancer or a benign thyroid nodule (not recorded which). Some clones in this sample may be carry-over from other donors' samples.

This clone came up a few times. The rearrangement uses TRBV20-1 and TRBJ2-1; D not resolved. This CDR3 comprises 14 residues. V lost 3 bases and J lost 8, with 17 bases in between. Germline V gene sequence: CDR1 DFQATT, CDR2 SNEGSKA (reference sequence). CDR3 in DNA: TGCAGTGCTAGGGCCTGGTCCCTTGGGGATGAGCAGTTCTTC. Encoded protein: CSARAWSLGDEQFF.

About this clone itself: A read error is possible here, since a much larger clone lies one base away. CDR3 in DNA: TGCGCCAGCAGCCAGACAGGGGGTCAGTACGAGCAGTACTTC. Its translation is CASSQTGGQYEQYF. This rearrangement joins TRBV4-1 to TRBJ2-7, with 9 positions matching TRBD1. The junction had 4 bases not matched to a gene; V was cut back by 3 bases and J by 4 bases. Germline CDR1 and CDR2: MGHRA and YSYEKL. The CDR3 covers 14 residues.

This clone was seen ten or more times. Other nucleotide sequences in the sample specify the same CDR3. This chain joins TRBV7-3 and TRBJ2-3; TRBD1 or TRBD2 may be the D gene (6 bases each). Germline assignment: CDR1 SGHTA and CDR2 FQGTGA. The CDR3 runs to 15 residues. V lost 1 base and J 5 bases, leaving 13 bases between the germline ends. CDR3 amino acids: CASSLRGGKRDTQYF. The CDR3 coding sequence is TGTGCCAGCAGCTTAAGAGGGGGGAAGCGAGATACGCAGTATTTT.

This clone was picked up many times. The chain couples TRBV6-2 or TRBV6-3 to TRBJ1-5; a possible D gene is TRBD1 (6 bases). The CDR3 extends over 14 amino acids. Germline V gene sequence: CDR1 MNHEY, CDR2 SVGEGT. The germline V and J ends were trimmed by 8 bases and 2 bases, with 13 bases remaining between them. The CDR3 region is CASETGTGNQPQHF. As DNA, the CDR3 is TGTGCCAGCGAAACAGGGACGGGCAATCAGCCCCAGCATTTT.

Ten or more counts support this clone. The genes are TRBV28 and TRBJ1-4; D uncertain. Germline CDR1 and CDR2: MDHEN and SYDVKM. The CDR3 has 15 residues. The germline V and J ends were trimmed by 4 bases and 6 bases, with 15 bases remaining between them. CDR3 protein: CASSSAQVGDEKLFF. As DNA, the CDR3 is TGTGCCAGCAGTTCCGCCCAGGTTGGTGATGAAAAACTGTTTTTT.

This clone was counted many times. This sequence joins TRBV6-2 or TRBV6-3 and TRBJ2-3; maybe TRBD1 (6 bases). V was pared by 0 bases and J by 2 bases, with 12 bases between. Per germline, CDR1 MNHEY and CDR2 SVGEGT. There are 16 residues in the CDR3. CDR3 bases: TGTGCCAGCAGTTACTCGAGGGGGATAAACACAGATACGCAGTATTTT. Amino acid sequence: CASSYSRGINTDTQYF.

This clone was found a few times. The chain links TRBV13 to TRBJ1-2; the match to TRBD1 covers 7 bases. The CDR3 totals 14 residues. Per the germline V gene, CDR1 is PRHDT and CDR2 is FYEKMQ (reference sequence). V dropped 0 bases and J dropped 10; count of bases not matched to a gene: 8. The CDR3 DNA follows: TGTGCCAGCAGCTTAGGCGACAGGGCATCAGACTACACCTTC. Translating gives CASSLGDRASDYTF.

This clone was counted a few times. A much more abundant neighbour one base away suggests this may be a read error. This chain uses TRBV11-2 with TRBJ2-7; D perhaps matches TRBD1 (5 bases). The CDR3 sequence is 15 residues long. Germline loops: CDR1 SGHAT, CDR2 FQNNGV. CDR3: CASGLDPDTSYEQYF. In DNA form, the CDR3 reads TGTGCCAGCGGCTTAGATCCGGACACTTCCTACGAGCAGTACTTC.

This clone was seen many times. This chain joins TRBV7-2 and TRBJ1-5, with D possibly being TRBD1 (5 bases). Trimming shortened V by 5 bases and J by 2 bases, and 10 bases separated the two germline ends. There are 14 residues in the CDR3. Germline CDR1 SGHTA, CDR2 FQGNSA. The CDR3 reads CASSRPGRNQPQHF. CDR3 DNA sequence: TGTGCCAGCAGCCGTCCGGGGCGCAATCAGCCCCAGCATTTT.

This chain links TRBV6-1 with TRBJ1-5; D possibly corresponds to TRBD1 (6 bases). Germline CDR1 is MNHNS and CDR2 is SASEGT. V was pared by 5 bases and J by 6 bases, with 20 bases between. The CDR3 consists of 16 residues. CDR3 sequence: CASSLEIQGRGQPQHF. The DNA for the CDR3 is TGTGCCAGCAGTTTGGAGATACAGGGAAGGGGTCAGCCCCAGCATTTT.

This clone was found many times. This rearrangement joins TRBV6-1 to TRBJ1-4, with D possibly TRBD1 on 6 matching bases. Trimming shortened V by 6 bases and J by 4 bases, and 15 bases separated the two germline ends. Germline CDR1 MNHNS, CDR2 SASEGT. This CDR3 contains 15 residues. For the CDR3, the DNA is TGTGCCAGCAGGAGGGGGGGGGCCTATAATGAAAAACTGTTTTTT. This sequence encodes CASRRGGAYNEKLFF.

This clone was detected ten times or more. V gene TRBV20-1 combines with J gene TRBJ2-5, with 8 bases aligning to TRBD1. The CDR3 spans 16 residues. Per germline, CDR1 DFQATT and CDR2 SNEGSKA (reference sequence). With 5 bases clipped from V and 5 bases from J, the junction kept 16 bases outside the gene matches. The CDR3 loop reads CSADNTWTGSGETQYF. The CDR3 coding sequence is TGCAGTGCTGATAATACGTGGACAGGGTCGGGGGAGACCCAGTACTTC.

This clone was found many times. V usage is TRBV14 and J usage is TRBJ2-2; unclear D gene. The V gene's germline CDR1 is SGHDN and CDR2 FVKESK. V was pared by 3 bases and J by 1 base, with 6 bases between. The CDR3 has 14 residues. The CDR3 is CASSHPLNTGELFF. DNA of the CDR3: TGTGCCAGCAGCCACCCACTGAACACCGGGGAGCTGTTTTTT.

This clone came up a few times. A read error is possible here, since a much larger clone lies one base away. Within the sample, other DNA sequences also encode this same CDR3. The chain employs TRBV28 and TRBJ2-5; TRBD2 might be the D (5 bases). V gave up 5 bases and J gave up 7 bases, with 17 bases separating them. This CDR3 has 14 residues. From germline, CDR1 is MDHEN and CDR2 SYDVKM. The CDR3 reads CASSPDPEAGTQYF. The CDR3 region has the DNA TGTGCCAGCAGTCCCGACCCCGAGGCGGGGACCCAGTACTTC.

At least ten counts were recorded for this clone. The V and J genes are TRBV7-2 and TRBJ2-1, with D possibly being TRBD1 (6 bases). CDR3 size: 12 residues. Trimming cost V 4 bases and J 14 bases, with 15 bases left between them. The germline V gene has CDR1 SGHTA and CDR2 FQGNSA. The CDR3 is CASSSGQTREFF. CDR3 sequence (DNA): TGTGCCAGCAGCTCCGGACAGACCCGGGAGTTCTTC.

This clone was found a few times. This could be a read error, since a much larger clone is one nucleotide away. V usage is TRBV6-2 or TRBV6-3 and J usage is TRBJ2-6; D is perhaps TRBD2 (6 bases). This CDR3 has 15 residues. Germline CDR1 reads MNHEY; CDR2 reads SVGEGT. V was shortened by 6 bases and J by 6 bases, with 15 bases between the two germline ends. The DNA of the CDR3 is TGTGCCAGCAGACCGGGGGAGGCTGTGGCCAACGTCCTGACTTTC. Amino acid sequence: CASRPGEAVANVLTF.

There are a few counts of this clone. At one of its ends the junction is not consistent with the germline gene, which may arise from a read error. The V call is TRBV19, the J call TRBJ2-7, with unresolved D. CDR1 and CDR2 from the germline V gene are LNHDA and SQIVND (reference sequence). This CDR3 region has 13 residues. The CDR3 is CSSSPSRSYERYF. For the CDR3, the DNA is TGTTCCAGTAGCCCATCCAGGAGCTACGAGCGGTACTTC. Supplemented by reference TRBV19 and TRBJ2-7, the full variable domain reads DGGITQSPKYLFRKEGQNVTLSCEQNLNHDAMYWYRQDPGQGLRLIYYSQIVNDFQKGDIAEGYSVSREKKESFPLTVTSAQKNPTAFYLCSSSPSRSYERYFGPGTRLTVT.

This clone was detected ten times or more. The CDR3 sequence: CAISGGGESPLHF. CDR3 nucleotides: TGTGCCATCAGCGGGGGGGGGGAATCACCCCTCCACTTT. The rearrangement joins TRBV10-3 to TRBJ1-6, with a possible D match to TRBD1 (5 bases). CDR1 and CDR2 from the germline V gene are ENHRY and SYGVKD. The CDR3 contains 13 residues. Trimming left V 6 bases short and J 10 bases short, with 13 bases between.

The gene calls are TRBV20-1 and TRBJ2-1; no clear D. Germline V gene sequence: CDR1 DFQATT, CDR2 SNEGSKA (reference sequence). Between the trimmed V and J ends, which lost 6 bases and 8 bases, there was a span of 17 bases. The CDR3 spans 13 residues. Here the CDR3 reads CSADLGSVDEQFF. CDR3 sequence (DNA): TGCAGTGCGGACCTCGGGTCGGTGGATGAGCAGTTCTTC.

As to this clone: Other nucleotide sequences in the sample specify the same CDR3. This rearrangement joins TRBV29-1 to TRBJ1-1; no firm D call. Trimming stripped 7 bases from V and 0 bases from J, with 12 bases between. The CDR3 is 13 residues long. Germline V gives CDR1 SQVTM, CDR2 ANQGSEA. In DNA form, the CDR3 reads TGCAGCGCAGCGGAACAAATGAACACTGAAGCTTTCTTT. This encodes CSAAEQMNTEAFF.

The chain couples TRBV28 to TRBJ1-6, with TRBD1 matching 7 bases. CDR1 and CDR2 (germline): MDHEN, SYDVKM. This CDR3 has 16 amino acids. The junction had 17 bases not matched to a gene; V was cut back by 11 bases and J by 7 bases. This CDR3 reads CAWILLAQGGNSPLHF. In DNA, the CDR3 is TGTGCCTGGATATTATTGGCCCAGGGGGGGAATTCACCCCTCCACTTT.

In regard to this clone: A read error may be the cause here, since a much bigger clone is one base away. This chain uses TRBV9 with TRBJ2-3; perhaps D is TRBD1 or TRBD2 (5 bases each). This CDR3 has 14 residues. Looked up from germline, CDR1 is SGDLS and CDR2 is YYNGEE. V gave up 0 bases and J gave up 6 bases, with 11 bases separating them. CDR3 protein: CASSVAKWGDTQYF. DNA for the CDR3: TGTGCCAGCAGCGTAGCCAAATGGGGGGATACGCAGTATTTT. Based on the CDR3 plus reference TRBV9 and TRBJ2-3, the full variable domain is DSGVTQTPKHLITATGQRVTLRCSPRSGDLSVYWYQQSLDQGLQFLIQYYNGEERAKGNILERFSAQQFPDLHSELNLSSLELGDSALYFCASSVAKWGDTQYFGPGTRLTVL.

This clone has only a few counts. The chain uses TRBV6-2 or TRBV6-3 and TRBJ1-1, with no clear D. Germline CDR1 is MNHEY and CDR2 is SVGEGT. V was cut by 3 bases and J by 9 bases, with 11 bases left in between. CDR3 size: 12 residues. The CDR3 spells CASSYSGFKAFF. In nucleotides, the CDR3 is TGTGCCAGCAGTTATTCGGGTTTCAAAGCTTTCTTT.

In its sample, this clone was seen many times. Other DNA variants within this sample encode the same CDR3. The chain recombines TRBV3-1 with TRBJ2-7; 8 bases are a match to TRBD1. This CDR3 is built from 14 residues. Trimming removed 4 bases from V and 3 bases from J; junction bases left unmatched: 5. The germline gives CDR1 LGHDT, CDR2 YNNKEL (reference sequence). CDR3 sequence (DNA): TGTGCCAGCAGCCCTCGGACAGGGAGCTACGAGCAGTACTTC. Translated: CASSPRTGSYEQYF.

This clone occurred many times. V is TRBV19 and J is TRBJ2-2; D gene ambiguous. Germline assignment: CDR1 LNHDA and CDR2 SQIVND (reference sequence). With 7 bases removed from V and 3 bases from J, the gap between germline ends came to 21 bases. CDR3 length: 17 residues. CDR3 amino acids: CASILRSGDGYTGELFF. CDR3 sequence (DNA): TGTGCCAGTATCCTGCGCTCCGGAGACGGATACACCGGGGAGCTGTTTTTT.

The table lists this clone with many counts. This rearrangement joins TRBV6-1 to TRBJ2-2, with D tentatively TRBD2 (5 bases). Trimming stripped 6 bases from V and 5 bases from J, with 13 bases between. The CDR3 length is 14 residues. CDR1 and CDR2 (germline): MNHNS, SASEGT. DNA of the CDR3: TGTGCCAGCAGGGACGCCCGAGGGACCGGGGAGCTGTTTTTT. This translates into CASRDARGTGELFF.

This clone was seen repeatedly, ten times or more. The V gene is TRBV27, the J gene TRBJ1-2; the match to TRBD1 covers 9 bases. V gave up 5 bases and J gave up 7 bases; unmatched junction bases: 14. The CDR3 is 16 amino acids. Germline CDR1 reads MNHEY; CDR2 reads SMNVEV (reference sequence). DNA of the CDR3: TGTGCCAGCAGTCCGGACTACAGGGGGCTTATGAGTGGCTACACCTTC. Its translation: CASSPDYRGLMSGYTF.

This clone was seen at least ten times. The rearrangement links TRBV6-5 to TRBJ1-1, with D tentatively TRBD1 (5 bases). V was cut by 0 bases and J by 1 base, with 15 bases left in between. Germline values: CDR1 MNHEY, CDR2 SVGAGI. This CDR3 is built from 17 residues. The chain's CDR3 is CASSYSGVGSSNTEAFF. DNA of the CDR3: TGTGCCAGCAGTTACTCGGGGGTAGGGAGTTCGAACACTGAAGCTTTCTTT.

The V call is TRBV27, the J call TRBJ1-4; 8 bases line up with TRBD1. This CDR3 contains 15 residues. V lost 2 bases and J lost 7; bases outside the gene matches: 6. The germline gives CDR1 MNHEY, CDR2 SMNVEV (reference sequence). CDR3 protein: CASSLRTGYCEKLFF. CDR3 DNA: TGTGCCAGCAGTTTAAGGACAGGGTATTGTGAAAAACTGTTTTTT.